This T cell receptor beta chain was found in a study of radiation and T cells in renal cell carcinoma. General observations from the study: Baseline intratumoral clonotype presence is unknown without pretreatment biopsies. Top tumor clonotypes rose in blood 2 weeks post-radiation, then contracted.

TCRdb's table, derived via immunoSEQ multiplex PCR, lists solely in-frame clones and lacks some. The sample carries 150,000 to 200,000 clones, 88% recorded once. As to time point: blood 4 weeks post-SBRT, at nephrectomy. The sample's treatment: 15 Gy SBRT to primary tumor, nephrectomy 4 weeks later. Nephrectomy followed 15 Gy stereotactic body radiation by 4 weeks. As to this clone: Its antigen is unidentified.

Germline-derived CDR1 and CDR2 are SNHLY and FYNNEI. V lost 11 bases, J lost 6 bases, and 22 bases lay in between. The CDR3 spans 14 residues. J is TRBJ1-2 and V is TRBV2; D may be TRBD1 (6 bases). The receptor was derived from a woman aged 45-65 years with renal cell carcinoma. The specimen was blood, collected from a patient whose treatment included radiotherapy and nephrectomy. CDR3 amino acids: CACGEGGLSHGYTF. Here the CDR3 DNA reads TGTGCCTGCGGCGAGGGGGGGCTGAGCCATGGCTACACCTTC.